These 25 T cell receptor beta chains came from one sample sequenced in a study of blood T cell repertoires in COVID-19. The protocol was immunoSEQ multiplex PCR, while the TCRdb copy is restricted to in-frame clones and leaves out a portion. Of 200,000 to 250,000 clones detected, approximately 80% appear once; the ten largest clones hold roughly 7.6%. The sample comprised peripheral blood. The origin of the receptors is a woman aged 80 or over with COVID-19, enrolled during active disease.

The CDR3 loop is CASSSRGPTGNEQFF. The CDR3 nucleotides are TGTGCCAGCAGCTCAAGGGGACCAACAGGGAATGAGCAGTTCTTC. The rearrangement links TRBV11-1 to TRBJ2-1; possibly TRBD1 for D (6 bases). The length of the CDR3 is 15 residues. Germline V lookup: CDR1 SGHAT, CDR2 FQDESV (reference sequence). Trimming stripped 4 bases from V and 7 bases from J, with 17 bases between.

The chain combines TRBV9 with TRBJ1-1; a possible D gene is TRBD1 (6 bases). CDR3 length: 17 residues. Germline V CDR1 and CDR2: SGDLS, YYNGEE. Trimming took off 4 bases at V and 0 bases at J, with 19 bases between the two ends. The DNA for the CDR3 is TGTGCCAGCAGCCCCGTCAGGGACATGCTATTGAACACTGAAGCTTTCTTT. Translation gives CASSPVRDMLLNTEAFF.

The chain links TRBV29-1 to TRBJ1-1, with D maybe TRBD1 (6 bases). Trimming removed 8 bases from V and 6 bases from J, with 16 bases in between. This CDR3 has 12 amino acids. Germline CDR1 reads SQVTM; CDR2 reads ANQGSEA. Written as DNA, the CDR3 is TGCAGCTCTCAGGGGTGGGAGTCTGAAGCTTTCTTT. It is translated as CSSQGWESEAFF.

The CDR3 sequence is CASSLNEGVGDAFF. CDR3 in DNA: TGTGCCAGCAGCCTCAACGAAGGTGTGGGAGACGCTTTCTTT. The chain has TRBV3-1 (or the pseudogene TRBV3-2) and TRBJ1-1, with D unresolved. Looked up from germline, CDR1 is LGHDT and CDR2 is YNNKEL (reference sequence). The CDR3 is 14 amino acids. Trimming pared 4 bases from V and 11 bases from J, leaving 20 bases between.

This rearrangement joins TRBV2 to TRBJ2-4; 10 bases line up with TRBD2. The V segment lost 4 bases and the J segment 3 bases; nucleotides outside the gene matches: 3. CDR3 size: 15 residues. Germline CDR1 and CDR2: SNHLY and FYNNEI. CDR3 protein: CASSVSGGNKNIQYF. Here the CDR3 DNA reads TGTGCCAGCAGTGTTAGCGGGGGGAACAAAAACATTCAGTACTTC.

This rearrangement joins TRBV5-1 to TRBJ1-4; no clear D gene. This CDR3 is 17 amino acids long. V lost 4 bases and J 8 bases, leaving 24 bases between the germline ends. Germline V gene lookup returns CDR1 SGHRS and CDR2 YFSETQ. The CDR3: CASSPTIYAPTPEKLFF. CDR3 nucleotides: TGCGCCAGCAGCCCAACAATTTACGCGCCGACTCCAGAAAAACTGTTTTTT.

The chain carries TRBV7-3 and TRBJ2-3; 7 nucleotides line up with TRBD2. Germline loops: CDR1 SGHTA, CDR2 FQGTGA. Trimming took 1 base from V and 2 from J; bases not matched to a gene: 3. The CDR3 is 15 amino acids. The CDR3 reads CASSLMGGTTDTQYF. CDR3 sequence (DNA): TGTGCCAGCAGCTTAATGGGGGGGACCACAGATACGCAGTATTTT.

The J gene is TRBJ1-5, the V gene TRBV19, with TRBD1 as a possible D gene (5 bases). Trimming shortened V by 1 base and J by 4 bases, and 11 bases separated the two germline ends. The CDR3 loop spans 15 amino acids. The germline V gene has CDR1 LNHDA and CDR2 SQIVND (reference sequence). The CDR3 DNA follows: TGTGCCAGTAGTATAGGGCAGGGAGGGAATCAGCCCCAGCATTTT. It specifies CASSIGQGGNQPQHF. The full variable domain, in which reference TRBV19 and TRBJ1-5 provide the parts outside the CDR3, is DGGITQSPKYLFRKEGQNVTLSCEQNLNHDAMYWYRQDPGQGLRLIYYSQIVNDFQKGDIAEGYSVSREKKESFPLTVTSAQKNPTAFYLCASSIGQGGNQPQHFGDGTRLSIL.

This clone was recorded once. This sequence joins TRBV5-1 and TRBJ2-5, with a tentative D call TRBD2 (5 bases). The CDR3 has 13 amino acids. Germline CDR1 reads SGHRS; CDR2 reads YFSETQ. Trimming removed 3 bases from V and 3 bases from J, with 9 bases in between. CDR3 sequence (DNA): TGCGCCAGCAGCTCGAGGGTTGAAGAGACCCAGTACTTC. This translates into CASSSRVEETQYF.

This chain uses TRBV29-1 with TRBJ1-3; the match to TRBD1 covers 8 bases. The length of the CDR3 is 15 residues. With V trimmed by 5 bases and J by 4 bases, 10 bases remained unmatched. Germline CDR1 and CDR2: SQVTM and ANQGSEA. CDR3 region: CSVIPDRDPGNTIYF. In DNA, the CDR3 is TGCAGCGTTATCCCGGACAGGGATCCAGGAAACACCATATATTTT.

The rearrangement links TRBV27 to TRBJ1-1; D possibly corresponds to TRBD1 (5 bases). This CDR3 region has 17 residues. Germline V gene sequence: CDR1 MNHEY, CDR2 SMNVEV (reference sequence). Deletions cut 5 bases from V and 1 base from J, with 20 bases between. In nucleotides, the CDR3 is TGTGCCAGCAGTCGCCAGCCGCCGGGGGTTGGGAACACTGAAGCTTTCTTT. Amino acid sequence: CASSRQPPGVGNTEAFF.

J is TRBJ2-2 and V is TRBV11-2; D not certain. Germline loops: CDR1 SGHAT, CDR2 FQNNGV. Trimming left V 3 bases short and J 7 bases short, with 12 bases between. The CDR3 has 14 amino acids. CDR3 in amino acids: CASSFGPGGGELFF. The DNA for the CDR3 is TGTGCCAGCAGCTTCGGTCCGGGTGGCGGGGAGCTGTTTTTT.

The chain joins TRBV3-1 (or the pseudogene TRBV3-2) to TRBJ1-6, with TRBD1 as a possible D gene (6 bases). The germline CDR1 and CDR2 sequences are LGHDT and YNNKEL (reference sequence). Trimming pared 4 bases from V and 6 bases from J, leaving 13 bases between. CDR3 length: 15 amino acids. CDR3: CASSRGGASNSPLHF. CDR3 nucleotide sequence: TGTGCCAGCAGCCGGGGGGGGGCGAGTAATTCACCCCTCCACTTT.

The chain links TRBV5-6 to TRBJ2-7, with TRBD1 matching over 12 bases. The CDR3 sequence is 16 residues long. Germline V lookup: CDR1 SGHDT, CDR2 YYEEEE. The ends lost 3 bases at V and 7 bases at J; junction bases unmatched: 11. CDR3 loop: CASSWESGQGAREQYF. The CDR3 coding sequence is TGTGCCAGCAGCTGGGAGTCGGGACAGGGGGCTCGGGAGCAGTACTTC.

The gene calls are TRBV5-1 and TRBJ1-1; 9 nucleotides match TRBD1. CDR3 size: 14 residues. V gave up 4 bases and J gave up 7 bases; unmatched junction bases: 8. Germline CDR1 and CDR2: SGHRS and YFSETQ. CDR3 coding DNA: TGCGCCAGCAGCACCGGGACAGGGCTACTTGAAGCTTTCTTT. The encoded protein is CASSTGTGLLEAFF. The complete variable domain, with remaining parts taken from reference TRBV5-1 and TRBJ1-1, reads KAGVTQTPRYLIKTRGQQVTLSCSPISGHRSVSWYQQTPGQGLQFLFEYFSETQRNKGNFPGRFSGRQFSNSRSEMNVSTLELGDSALYLCASSTGTGLLEAFFGQGTRLTVV.

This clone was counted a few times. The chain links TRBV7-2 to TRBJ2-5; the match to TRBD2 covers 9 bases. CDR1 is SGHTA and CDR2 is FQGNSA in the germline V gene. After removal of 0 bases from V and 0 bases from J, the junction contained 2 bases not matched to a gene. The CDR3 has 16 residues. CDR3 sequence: CASSLALAGNQETQYF. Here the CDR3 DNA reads TGTGCCAGCAGCTTAGCGCTAGCGGGGAACCAAGAGACCCAGTACTTC.

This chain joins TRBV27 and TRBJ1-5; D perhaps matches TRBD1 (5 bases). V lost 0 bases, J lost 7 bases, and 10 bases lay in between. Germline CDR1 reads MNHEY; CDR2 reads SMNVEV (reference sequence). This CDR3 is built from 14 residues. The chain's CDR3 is CASSLSPGEQPQHF. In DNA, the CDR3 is TGTGCCAGCAGTTTATCACCGGGGGAGCAGCCCCAGCATTTT.

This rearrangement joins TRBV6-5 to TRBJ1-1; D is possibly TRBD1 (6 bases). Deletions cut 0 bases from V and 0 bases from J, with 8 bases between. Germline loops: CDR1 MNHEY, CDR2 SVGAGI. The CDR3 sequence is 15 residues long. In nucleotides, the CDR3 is TGTGCCAGCAGTTACTCCAGGGGAGTGAACACTGAAGCTTTCTTT. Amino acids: CASSYSRGVNTEAFF.

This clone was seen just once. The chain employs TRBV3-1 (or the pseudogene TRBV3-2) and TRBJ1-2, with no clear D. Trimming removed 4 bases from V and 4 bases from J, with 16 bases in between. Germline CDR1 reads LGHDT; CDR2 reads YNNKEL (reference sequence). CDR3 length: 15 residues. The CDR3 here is CASSLQSSGSYGYTF. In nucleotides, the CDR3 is TGTGCCAGCAGCCTCCAAAGCTCCGGGAGCTATGGCTACACCTTC.

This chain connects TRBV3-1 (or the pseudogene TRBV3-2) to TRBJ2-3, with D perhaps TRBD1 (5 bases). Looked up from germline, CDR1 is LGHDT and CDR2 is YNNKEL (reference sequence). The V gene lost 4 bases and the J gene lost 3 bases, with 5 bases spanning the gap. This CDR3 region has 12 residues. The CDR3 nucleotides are TGTGCCAGCAGCCCAGGGACAGATACGCAGTATTTT. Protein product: CASSPGTDTQYF.

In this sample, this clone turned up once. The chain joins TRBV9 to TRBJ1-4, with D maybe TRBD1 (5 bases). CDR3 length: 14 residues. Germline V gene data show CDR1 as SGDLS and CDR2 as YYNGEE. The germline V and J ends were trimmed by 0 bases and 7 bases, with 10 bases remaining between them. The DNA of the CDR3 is TGTGCCAGCAGCGTAGGGGGGGTCAGTGAAAAACTGTTTTTT. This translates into CASSVGGVSEKLFF.

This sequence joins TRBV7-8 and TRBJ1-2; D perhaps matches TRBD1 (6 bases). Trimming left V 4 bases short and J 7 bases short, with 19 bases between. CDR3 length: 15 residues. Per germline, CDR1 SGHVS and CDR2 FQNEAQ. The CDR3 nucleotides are TGTGCCAGCAGCTACGATATATTGGGGGCTGCTGGCTACACCTTC. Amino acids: CASSYDILGAAGYTF.

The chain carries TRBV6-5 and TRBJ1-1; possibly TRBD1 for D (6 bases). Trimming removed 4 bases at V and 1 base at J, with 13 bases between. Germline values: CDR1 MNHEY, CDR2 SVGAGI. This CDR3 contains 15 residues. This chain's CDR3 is CASSSPGAQNTEAFF. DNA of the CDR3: TGTGCCAGCAGTTCTCCAGGGGCTCAGAACACTGAAGCTTTCTTT.

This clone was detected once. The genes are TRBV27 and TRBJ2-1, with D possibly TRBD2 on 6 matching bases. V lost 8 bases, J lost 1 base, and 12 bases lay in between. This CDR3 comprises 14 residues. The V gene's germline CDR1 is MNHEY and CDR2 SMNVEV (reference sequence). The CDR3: CASRLRGSYNEQFF. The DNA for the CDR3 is TGTGCCAGCCGTCTCCGGGGGTCCTACAATGAGCAGTTCTTC.

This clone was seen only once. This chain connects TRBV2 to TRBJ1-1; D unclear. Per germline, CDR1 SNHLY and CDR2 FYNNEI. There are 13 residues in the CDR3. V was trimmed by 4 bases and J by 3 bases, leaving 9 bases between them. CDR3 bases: TGTGCCAGCAGTGTTTCGAGAGACACTGAAGCTTTCTTT. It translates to CASSVSRDTEAFF.